The present entry profiles one T cell receptor beta chain with its context. This specimen belongs to a study of blood T cell repertoires in COVID-19. Study-level background: Material from acute and convalescent COVID-19 was sourced from the United States, Italy and Spain. Nucleic acid was either cDNA or gDNA, and it came from T cells, B-cell-depleted T cells, or PBMCs.

In the study's own analysis: Estimation of nucleated cell counts relied on the amplification of reference gene primers. Here immunoSEQ multiplex PCR was the method, and the copy in TCRdb shows in-frame clones only, minus some. The DNA was the basis for D and trimming; V, J and clone size are from that table. The data contain under 200,000 clones, approximately 86% of them singletons. Germline V CDR1 and CDR2: SEHNR, FQNEAQ (reference sequence). The junction had 8 bases not matched to a gene; V was cut back by 4 bases and J by 15 bases. The CDR3 is 12 amino acids. Material for sequencing was peripheral blood. This TCR was recovered from a man between 65 and 85 years old with acute or convalescent COVID-19. The rearrangement joins TRBV7-9 to TRBJ2-1; TRBD2 agrees at 8 bases. This CDR3 is CASSSGTSSAFF. DNA for the CDR3: TGTGCCAGCAGCTCCGGGACTAGTAGTGCGTTCTTC.